The 31 T cell receptor beta chains presented below share a single source sample, sequenced in a study of T cells in Graves' hyperthyroidism and ophthalmopathy. RNA transcripts gave rise to amplified TCR beta CDR3 regions. The HTBI primer set served for first-round RT-PCR of the TCR CDR3. Each CDR3 protein gets one entry after TCRdb re-called the multiplex PCR reads with MiXCR. The data contain 490,000 or so distinct CDR3 sequences, 15% to 20% of them singletons. Sequencing used blood. These receptors were taken from a woman aged 30 to 39 with Graves' ophthalmopathy.

This clonotype came up many times. This chain links TRBV7-2 with TRBJ2-5; a weak D match, TRBD1 (5 bases). Trimming removed 4 bases at V and 2 bases at J, with 14 bases between. The CDR3 length is 15 residues. Germline V CDR1 and CDR2: SGHTA, FQGNSA. CDR3 sequence (DNA): TGTGCCAGCAGCTGGTTGGGGCAGCTTCAAGAGACCCAGTACTTC. As protein: CASSWLGQLQETQYF.

This chain uses TRBV20-1 with TRBJ1-2; D ambiguous. This CDR3 comprises 13 residues. Trimming cost V 0 bases and J 4 bases, with 9 bases left between them. Germline CDR1 is DFQATT and CDR2 is SNEGSKA (reference sequence). CDR3 loop: CSARDDKVYGYTF. CDR3 coding DNA: TGCAGTGCTAGAGATGACAAAGTCTATGGCTACACCTTC.

This clonotype was recorded at least ten times. J is TRBJ1-3 and V is TRBV6-1; D remains unclear. Germline V gene data show CDR1 as MNHNS and CDR2 as SASEGT. The V end was cut by 6 bases, the J end by 0 bases, with 12 bases between. The CDR3 runs to 15 residues. Here the CDR3 DNA reads TGTGCCAGCAGGACAAACAGATACTCTGGAAACACCATATATTTT. Translation gives CASRTNRYSGNTIYF.

The chain carries TRBV7-3 and TRBJ2-1, with 7 bases identical to TRBD2. There are 15 residues in the CDR3. Unmatched junction bases numbered 6, after V lost 5 bases and J lost 2 bases. Germline CDR1 SGHTA, CDR2 FQGTGA. The CDR3: CASSQLAATYNEQFF. DNA of the CDR3: TGTGCCAGCAGCCAGCTAGCGGCAACCTACAATGAGCAGTTCTTC.

This clonotype was recorded a few times. The chain recombines TRBV12-5 with TRBJ2-1; D uncertain. The CDR3 runs 16 residues. Germline CDR1 is LGHNT and CDR2 is FRNRAP. V gave up 1 base and J gave up 1 base, with 11 bases separating them. For the CDR3, the DNA is TGTGCTAGTGGTTTGGGATTAGGGAATTCCTACAATGAGCAGTTCTTC. It translates to CASGLGLGNSYNEQFF.

V is TRBV13 and J is TRBJ2-7; D gene ambiguous. Germline values: CDR1 PRHDT, CDR2 FYEKMQ (reference sequence). The V end lost 5 bases, the J end lost 3 bases, and 14 bases lay between the germline ends. The CDR3 contains 14 residues. The CDR3 loop is CASSPAESGYEQYF. The DNA of the CDR3 is TGTGCCAGCAGCCCCGCGGAGTCAGGCTACGAGCAGTACTTC.

CDR3 in DNA: TGTGCCAGCAGCCGACAGGTTAGCAATCAGCCCCAGCATTTT. Its translation: CASSRQVSNQPQHF. V gene TRBV12-3 or TRBV12-4 combines with J gene TRBJ1-5; D is possibly TRBD1 (6 bases). The CDR3 length is 14 residues. Deletions cut 6 bases from V and 0 bases from J, with 9 bases between.

Ten or more counts support this clonotype. The chain links TRBV30 to TRBJ2-5, with TRBD2 matching 7 bases. The CDR3 consists of 14 residues. V lost 2 bases to trimming and J lost 1 base; unmatched junction nucleotides: 4. CDR1 GTSNPN and CDR2 SVGIG come from the germline V gene (reference sequence). CDR3 sequence reads: CAWSRLAVQETQYF. In DNA, the CDR3 is TGTGCCTGGAGTCGGCTAGCGGTCCAAGAGACCCAGTACTTC.

This clonotype was observed a few times. This chain joins TRBV28 and TRBJ1-5; D uncertain. Trimming took 2 bases from V and 3 from J, leaving 14 bases between them. Germline CDR1 is MDHEN and CDR2 is SYDVKM. The CDR3 runs 16 residues. In DNA form, the CDR3 reads TGTGCCAGCAGTTTAAAACTACGGCAGGTCAATCAGCCCCAGCATTTT. Protein sequence: CASSLKLRQVNQPQHF.

This clonotype was observed a handful of times. This chain joins TRBV4-1 and TRBJ1-5; 9 bases fit TRBD1. The CDR3 is 17 residues long. J gave up 6 bases and V 4 bases, and 13 bases lay outside the gene matches. CDR1 and CDR2 (germline): MGHRA, YSYEKL. The DNA for the CDR3 is TGCGCCAGCAGCCCAGAGACACAGGGGGCAGTTGGTCAGCCCCAGCATTTT. Its protein product is CASSPETQGAVGQPQHF.

The sample holds one count of this clonotype. J is TRBJ2-7 and V is TRBV28; D ambiguous. The CDR3 has 12 residues. V lost 7 bases and J 1 base, leaving 8 bases between the germline ends. Germline-derived CDR1 and CDR2 are MDHEN and SYDVKM. Here the CDR3 DNA reads TGTGCCAGCATTGCCGGGTCCTACGAGCAGTACTTC. It yields the protein CASIAGSYEQYF.

This clonotype has a count of ten or more. This sequence joins TRBV7-2 and TRBJ1-2; D is ambiguous. The CDR3 extends over 15 amino acids. CDR1 and CDR2 from the germline V gene are SGHTA and FQGNSA. Trimming removed 0 bases from V and 1 base from J, with 9 bases in between. CDR3 in DNA: TGTGCCAGCAGCTTAGCAGGGAACTTTAACTATGGCTACACCTTC. Residues: CASSLAGNFNYGYTF.

At least ten counts were recorded for this clonotype. The V gene is TRBV20-1, the J gene TRBJ2-7; 8 bases line up with TRBD1. Germline V gene sequence: CDR1 DFQATT, CDR2 SNEGSKA (reference sequence). The CDR3 is 15 amino acids. With 1 base clipped from V and 6 bases from J, the junction kept 11 bases outside the gene matches. This CDR3 reads CSARGLDREVGEQYF. The CDR3 DNA reads TGCAGTGCTAGAGGCCTGGACAGGGAAGTTGGCGAGCAGTACTTC.

This clonotype turned up a few times. This chain links TRBV4-3 with TRBJ2-1; 10 bases line up with TRBD2. Trimming cost V 4 bases and J 6 bases; bases outside gene matches: 9. CDR3 length: 16 amino acids. Germline CDR1 reads LGHNA; CDR2 reads YSLEER. The CDR3 DNA sequence: TGCGCCAGCAGCCGCGGTTCGAGCGGGAGGGCCAATGAGCAGTTCTTC. It translates to CASSRGSSGRANEQFF.

This chain uses TRBV6-2 or TRBV6-3 with TRBJ2-7, with D possibly TRBD2 on 6 matching bases. The CDR3 is made up of 14 amino acids. Germline V CDR1 and CDR2: MNHEY, SVGEGT. V was pared by 4 bases and J by 2 bases, with 12 bases between. The CDR3 loop reads CASSFYGSTYEQYF. Here the CDR3 DNA reads TGTGCCAGCAGTTTTTACGGGAGTACCTACGAGCAGTACTTC.

This clonotype was recorded many times. V gene TRBV3-1 combines with J gene TRBJ1-4; 7 nucleotides match TRBD1. CDR3 length: 15 residues. V gave up 4 bases and J gave up 7 bases; unmatched junction bases: 9. Per the germline V gene, CDR1 is LGHDT and CDR2 is YNNKEL (reference sequence). The CDR3 sequence is CASSPPSGGGEKLFF. CDR3 sequence (DNA): TGTGCCAGCAGCCCTCCATCAGGGGGGGGTGAAAAACTGTTTTTT.

The V gene is TRBV20-1, the J gene TRBJ2-1, with TRBD2 matching over 10 bases. V lost 2 bases and J lost 2; bases outside the gene matches: 3. Germline lookup yields CDR1 DFQATT and CDR2 SNEGSKA (reference sequence). The length of the CDR3 is 15 residues. The CDR3 is CSARSTSGTYNEQFF. DNA for the CDR3: TGCAGTGCTAGATCCACTAGCGGGACCTACAATGAGCAGTTCTTC.

This sequence joins TRBV14 and TRBJ2-2, with D unresolved. Germline CDR1 and CDR2: SGHDN and FVKESK. Trimming pared 4 bases from V and 3 bases from J, leaving 6 bases between. The CDR3 is 13 amino acids. Written as DNA, the CDR3 is TGTGCCAGCAGCCCCCTGCACACCGGGGAGCTGTTTTTT. This encodes CASSPLHTGELFF.

This clonotype was found many times. The chain combines TRBV6-2 or TRBV6-3 with TRBJ2-7; 10 nucleotides line up with TRBD1. The germline CDR1 and CDR2 sequences are MNHEY and SVGEGT. The CDR3 contains 15 residues. V was clipped by 5 bases and J by 5 bases; unmatched bases: 9. The CDR3 sequence is CASSHPGQGRNEQYF. The CDR3 coding sequence is TGTGCCAGCAGTCACCCGGGACAGGGGCGCAACGAGCAGTACTTC.

In this sample, this clonotype turned up a few times. V gene TRBV6-1 combines with J gene TRBJ1-2; D is ambiguous. V lost 8 bases to trimming and J lost 7 bases, with 8 bases between them. Germline CDR1 and CDR2: MNHNS and SASEGT. This CDR3 is 10 amino acids long. The CDR3 is CASQLRGYTF. As DNA, the CDR3 is TGTGCCAGCCAGCTGCGTGGCTACACCTTC.

The chain links TRBV20-1 to TRBJ2-2; possibly TRBD1 for D (5 bases). V gave up 4 bases and J gave up 7 bases, with 13 bases separating them. This CDR3 contains 13 residues. Germline loops: CDR1 DFQATT, CDR2 SNEGSKA (reference sequence). This chain's CDR3 is CSATVRVGGELFF. In nucleotides, the CDR3 is TGCAGTGCTACCGTCAGGGTCGGCGGGGAGCTGTTTTTT.

J is TRBJ2-5 and V is TRBV10-3; possibly TRBD1 for D (5 bases). Germline V gives CDR1 ENHRY, CDR2 SYGVKD. CDR3 length: 13 residues. Trimming pared 6 bases from V and 5 bases from J, leaving 13 bases between. The CDR3 loop is CAIRGELGETQYF. The DNA for the CDR3 is TGTGCCATCAGAGGGGAACTGGGGGAGACCCAGTACTTC.

The CDR3 protein is CASSPIARQVAQMNTEAFF. The CDR3 region has the DNA TGCGCCAGCAGCCCGATCGCCAGACAGGTTGCCCAAATGAACACTGAAGCTTTCTTT. The rearrangement uses TRBV4-1 and TRBJ1-1; D may be TRBD1 (6 bases). Trimming left V 4 bases short and J 0 bases short, with 24 bases between. CDR3 length: 19 amino acids. From germline, CDR1 is MGHRA and CDR2 YSYEKL.

J is TRBJ2-3 and V is TRBV7-9; TRBD1 or TRBD2 may be the D gene (7 bases each). Germline lookup yields CDR1 SEHNR and CDR2 FQNEAQ (reference sequence). Trimming removed 8 bases from V and 3 bases from J, with 21 bases in between. The CDR3 runs to 16 residues. The CDR3 DNA reads as TGTGCCAGCGGTCCAGGGGGGGCTGGAAGGACAGATACGCAGTATTTT. Its translation is CASGPGGAGRTDTQYF.

The CDR3 loop reads CASIRRGAGGADEQYF. The CDR3 DNA follows: TGTGCCAGCATCCGAAGGGGGGCAGGGGGGGCTGATGAGCAGTACTTC. The chain has TRBV6-1 and TRBJ2-7; the D gene could be TRBD1 or TRBD2 (7 bases each). The V gene's germline CDR1 is MNHNS and CDR2 SASEGT. The germline V and J ends were trimmed by 7 bases and 7 bases, with 26 bases remaining between them. CDR3 size: 16 residues.

This clonotype was observed at least ten times. The genes are TRBV28 and TRBJ2-3; the D is unclear. This CDR3 is built from 14 residues. The V gene lost 2 bases and the J gene lost 6 bases, with 12 bases spanning the gap. Germline V CDR1 and CDR2: MDHEN, SYDVKM. The CDR3 loop reads CASSLTLGPDTQYF. In nucleotides, the CDR3 is TGTGCCAGCAGTTTAACCCTAGGTCCCGATACGCAGTATTTT.

This clonotype was seen a handful of times. V usage is TRBV7-3 and J usage is TRBJ2-2, with 12 nucleotides matching TRBD2. The CDR3 is 18 amino acids. The trim removed 5 bases at V and 4 bases at J, leaving 11 bases unmatched. From germline, CDR1 is SGHTA and CDR2 FQGTGA. CDR3 loop: CASSAMTSGRYGTGELFF. The CDR3 DNA sequence: TGTGCCAGCAGCGCTATGACTAGCGGGAGATACGGCACCGGGGAGCTGTTTTTT.

The chain recombines TRBV20-1 with TRBJ1-1; no definite D call. Germline CDR1 and CDR2: DFQATT and SNEGSKA (reference sequence). The V and J ends lost 3 bases and 11 bases respectively, with 22 bases between them. The length of the CDR3 is 14 residues. CDR3: CSASYGRNQNLAFF. CDR3 DNA sequence: TGCAGTGCTAGCTACGGCCGCAACCAGAATTTGGCTTTCTTT.

This clonotype was observed at least ten times. The chain is built from TRBV2 and TRBJ1-2; D not certain. Trimming removed 2 bases from V and 3 bases from J, with 7 bases in between. The CDR3 spans 13 residues. Germline CDR1 and CDR2: SNHLY and FYNNEI. CDR3 DNA sequence: TGTGCCAGCAGTGAATGGGCAGACTATGGCTACACCTTC. Translation: CASSEWADYGYTF.

The V call is TRBV7-2, the J call TRBJ1-4, with D possibly TRBD1 on 6 matching bases. Germline assignment: CDR1 SGHTA and CDR2 FQGNSA. The CDR3 has 15 amino acids. V was trimmed by 5 bases and J by 7 bases, leaving 17 bases between them. CDR3 residues: CASSALQGLGEKLFF. The CDR3 DNA follows: TGTGCCAGCAGCGCGTTACAGGGTTTGGGTGAAAAACTGTTTTTT.

This chain links TRBV29-1 with TRBJ2-7; 8 nucleotides align to TRBD2. The CDR3 sequence is 13 residues long. Germline V lookup: CDR1 SQVTM, CDR2 ANQGSEA. Germline trimming cut 6 bases from V and 0 bases from J; bases unmatched to any gene: 4. The CDR3 DNA sequence: TGCAGCGTATTAGCGGGGCCCTCCTACGAGCAGTACTTC. Translating gives CSVLAGPSYEQYF.